Listed here are 25 T cell receptor beta chains from one sample, sequenced in a study of beta chain features in type 1 diabetes. As every portion of the isolated RNA was reverse transcribed, the sequencing read expressed TCRB transcripts. This table comes from immunoSEQ multiplex PCR, and its TCRdb copy is limited to in-frame clones, with some not included. This sample has approximately 240,000 clones, with more than 15% found just once. Overall study results and limits: Among all four CD4+ subsets, Type 1 diabetes patients had TCRB CDR3s that were moderately but significantly shorter.

These TCRs' antigens remain unknown. Source material: naive CD4+ T cells from blood. Receptor source: a man younger than 40 with type 1 diabetes.

The chain uses TRBV10-3 and TRBJ1-2; a weak D match, TRBD1 (5 bases). The CDR3 totals 13 residues. V shed 7 bases and J shed 4 bases, with 13 bases lying between them. Germline CDR1 and CDR2: ENHRY and SYGVKD. The DNA of the CDR3 is TGTGCCATCACCGGGACCGAAGCCTATGGCTACACCTTC. Translation: CAITGTEAYGYTF.

The CDR3 region is CASSPQGTNEKLFF. The CDR3 DNA reads TGTGCCAGCAGCCCACAGGGTACTAATGAAAAACTGTTTTTT. J is TRBJ1-4 and V is TRBV9, with D tentatively TRBD1 (6 bases). The germline CDR1 and CDR2 sequences are SGDLS and YYNGEE. Trimming cost V 4 bases and J 2 bases, with 9 bases left between them. The CDR3 is made up of 14 amino acids.

This chain uses TRBV10-3 with TRBJ2-7, with 9 bases aligning to TRBD1. The CDR3 length is 15 residues. V was clipped by 4 bases and J by 4 bases; unmatched bases: 8. Per the germline V gene, CDR1 is ENHRY and CDR2 is SYGVKD. CDR3 in DNA: TGTGCCATCAGTGGGGGACAGGGAACATCGTACGAGCAGTACTTC. Amino acid sequence: CAISGGQGTSYEQYF.

This clone came up a few times. This chain links TRBV29-1 with TRBJ2-3; D is undetermined. The CDR3 has 12 amino acids. The ends were cut back, 3 bases at V and 0 bases at J, with 4 bases in the middle. Germline V gives CDR1 SQVTM, CDR2 ANQGSEA. CDR3 region: CSVDESTDTQYF. CDR3 sequence (DNA): TGCAGCGTTGATGAGAGCACAGATACGCAGTATTTT.

The V call is TRBV25-1, the J call TRBJ2-1; 12 bases fit TRBD2. Losses at the gene ends were 7 bases for V and 4 bases for J; bases not matched to a gene: 2. From germline, CDR1 is MGHDK and CDR2 SYGVNS. CDR3 length equals 14 residues. The CDR3: CASTLAGGYNEQFF. CDR3 coding DNA: TGTGCCAGCACCCTAGCGGGAGGGTACAATGAGCAGTTCTTC.

This clone appeared a few times. The chain joins TRBV29-1 to TRBJ1-2; D possibly corresponds to TRBD1 (5 bases). The CDR3 is 14 amino acids. Germline CDR1 is SQVTM and CDR2 is ANQGSEA. V was trimmed by 4 bases and J by 0 bases, leaving 12 bases between them. The CDR3 loop reads CSVVSGTSNYGYTF. The CDR3 DNA follows: TGCAGCGTTGTATCGGGGACCTCTAACTATGGCTACACCTTC. Supplemented by reference TRBV29-1 and TRBJ1-2, the full variable domain reads SAVISQKPSRDICQRGTSLTIQCQVDSQVTMMFWYRQQPGQSLTLIATANQGSEATYESGFVIDKFPISRPNLTFSTLTVSNMSPEDSSIYLCSVVSGTSNYGYTFGSGTRLTVV.

The V and J genes are TRBV29-1 and TRBJ1-5; D uncertain. In germline, CDR1 is SQVTM, CDR2 ANQGSEA. Trimming cost V 4 bases and J 3 bases, with 10 bases left between them. This CDR3 is built from 13 residues. CDR3 sequence (DNA): TGCAGCGTTGGTGCGGGGTACAATCAGCCCCAGCATTTT. Translated, it gives CSVGAGYNQPQHF.

A few counts support this clone. Other DNA sequences in the same sample also yield this CDR3. Written as DNA, the CDR3 is TGTGCCACCAGCAGAGATCAAGGACCAGAGACCCAGTACTTC. It is translated as CATSRDQGPETQYF. The chain recombines TRBV15 with TRBJ2-5; D not certain. V gave up 0 bases and J gave up 4 bases, with 9 bases separating them. Germline CDR1 and CDR2: LNHNV and YYDKDF (reference sequence). The CDR3 extends over 14 amino acids. The entire variable domain, with the rest obtained from reference TRBV15 and TRBJ2-5, is as follows: DAMVIQNPRYQVTQFGKPVTLSCSQTLNHNVMYWYQQKSSQAPKLLFHYYDKDFNNEADTPDNFQSRRPNTSFCFLDIRSPGLGDTAMYLCATSRDQGPETQYFGPGTRLLVL.

This clone was counted only a few times. V usage is TRBV29-1 and J usage is TRBJ2-7, with a tentative D call TRBD1 (5 bases). The germline gives CDR1 SQVTM, CDR2 ANQGSEA. The CDR3 has 11 amino acids. Trimming shortened V by 4 bases and J by 6 bases, and 10 bases separated the two germline ends. CDR3 sequence (DNA): TGCAGCGTTGTAACGACAGCCGAGCAGTACTTC. It yields the protein CSVVTTAEQYF.

The rearrangement links TRBV4-3 to TRBJ2-4; TRBD2 aligns across 8 bases. The junction had 3 bases not matched to a gene; V was cut back by 0 bases and J by 5 bases. The germline V gene has CDR1 LGHNA and CDR2 YSLEER. CDR3 length equals 15 residues. Here the CDR3 DNA reads TGCGCCAGCAGCCAAGATTGGCGGGGGGAAAACATTCAGTACTTC. Translating gives CASSQDWRGENIQYF.

The chain couples TRBV9 to TRBJ2-7, with 7 bases aligning to TRBD2. V trimming: 0 bases; J trimming: 5 bases; junction bases outside the gene matches: 11. CDR1 and CDR2 from the germline V gene are SGDLS and YYNGEE. This CDR3 comprises 16 residues. The CDR3 protein is CASSVGSGGSAHEQYF. In DNA, the CDR3 is TGTGCCAGCAGCGTAGGATCGGGAGGCAGCGCCCACGAGCAGTACTTC.

This rearrangement joins TRBV11-2 to TRBJ2-3; 8 bases line up with TRBD1. CDR1 is SGHAT and CDR2 is FQNNGV in the germline V gene. The trim removed 5 bases at V and 6 bases at J, leaving 7 bases unmatched. The CDR3 sequence is 14 residues long. CDR3 DNA sequence: TGTGCCAGCAGCCGACAGGGGTTAGGGGATACGCAGTATTTT. This encodes CASSRQGLGDTQYF. The variable domain in full, with the rest retrieved from reference TRBV11-2 and TRBJ2-3, is EAGVAQSPRYKIIEKRQSVAFWCNPISGHATLYWYQQILGQGPKLLIQFQNNGVVDDSQLPKDRFSAERLKGVDSTLKIQPAKLEDSAVYLCASSRQGLGDTQYFGPGTRLTVL.

The V call is TRBV5-1, the J call TRBJ2-7, with D perhaps TRBD2 (5 bases). The CDR3 is 14 amino acids. V lost 9 bases and J lost 5, with 21 bases in between. The germline CDR1 and CDR2 sequences are SGHRS and YFSETQ. The CDR3 here is CATARSSGGNEQYF. In DNA form, the CDR3 reads TGCGCCACAGCCCGGAGCAGCGGAGGAAACGAGCAGTACTTC.

This clone was seen more than once but under ten times. The genes are TRBV7-2 and TRBJ2-7; tentatively, D is TRBD2 (6 bases). Trimming stripped 4 bases from V and 0 bases from J, with 13 bases between. This CDR3 is 15 amino acids long. Per the germline V gene, CDR1 is SGHTA and CDR2 is FQGNSA. This chain's CDR3 is CASSWETSVSYEQYF. The DNA for the CDR3 is TGTGCCAGCAGCTGGGAGACTAGTGTCTCCTACGAGCAGTACTTC.

This chain links TRBV29-1 with TRBJ2-1, with TRBD1 matching over 8 bases. With 5 bases clipped from V and 4 bases from J, the junction kept 10 bases outside the gene matches. The germline V gene has CDR1 SQVTM and CDR2 ANQGSEA. The CDR3 has 15 residues. CDR3 bases: TGCAGCGTTCAGGAGGGGACAGGAGATTACAATGAGCAGTTCTTC. Protein: CSVQEGTGDYNEQFF.

V usage is TRBV7-2 and J usage is TRBJ2-3; 7 nucleotides agree with TRBD1. The germline gives CDR1 SGHTA, CDR2 FQGNSA. Trimming cost V 1 base and J 1 base; bases outside gene matches: 5. The CDR3 has 16 residues. The CDR3 region is CASSLGLDRRTDTQYF. DNA of the CDR3: TGTGCCAGCAGCTTAGGTCTGGACAGGCGCACAGATACGCAGTATTTT.

This clone was detected a few times. This chain joins TRBV30 and TRBJ2-3; D unresolved. Trimming shortened V by 3 bases and J by 14 bases, and 18 bases separated the two germline ends. Germline V CDR1 and CDR2: GTSNPN, SVGIG (reference sequence). The CDR3 extends over 12 amino acids. In DNA, the CDR3 is TGTGCCTGGAGCCTAATAGTTGGTCCGAGGTATTTT. As protein: CAWSLIVGPRYF. Using reference TRBV30 and TRBJ2-3 for the parts outside the CDR3, the full variable domain is SQTIHQWPATLVQPVGSPLSLECTVEGTSNPNLYWYRQAAGRGLQLLFYSVGIGQISSEVPQNLSASRPQDRQFILSSKKLLLSDSGFYLCAWSLIVGPRYFGPGTRLTVL.

This clone was found a few times. The gene calls are TRBV20-1 and TRBJ1-3; D is undetermined. CDR1 and CDR2 from the germline V gene are DFQATT and SNEGSKA (reference sequence). The CDR3 is 11 amino acids. Trimming left V 1 base short and J 8 bases short, with 6 bases between. The DNA for the CDR3 is TGCAGTGCTAGAGGCGATCACACCATATATTTT. This encodes CSARGDHTIYF.

Only a few counts were recorded for this clone. The chain recombines TRBV29-1 with TRBJ2-1; the D is unclear. Trimming stripped 8 bases from V and 7 bases from J, with 15 bases between. This CDR3 has 12 amino acids. Germline-derived CDR1 and CDR2 are SQVTM and ANQGSEA. DNA for the CDR3: TGCAGCATTATTAAGGTGAGGAATGAGCAGTTCTTC. Its translation: CSIIKVRNEQFF.

The chain carries TRBV29-1 and TRBJ1-5; no clear D. V was cut by 4 bases and J by 7 bases, with 14 bases left in between. The CDR3 covers 13 residues. The V gene's germline CDR1 is SQVTM and CDR2 ANQGSEA. The CDR3 DNA follows: TGCAGCGTTGCGGGTACGAGTGGCCAGCCCCAGCATTTT. This gives the protein CSVAGTSGQPQHF.

This chain connects TRBV10-3 to TRBJ2-3; 14 bases match TRBD2. Germline loops: CDR1 ENHRY, CDR2 SYGVKD. V was clipped by 6 bases and J by 4 bases; unmatched bases: 15. CDR3 length equals 19 residues. The CDR3 DNA reads TGTGCCATCAGGCCATCCCCGGGACTAGCGGGAGTAGGAGCAGATACGCAGTATTTT. Protein sequence: CAIRPSPGLAGVGADTQYF.

The rearrangement uses TRBV7-9 and TRBJ2-7; no definite D call. In germline, CDR1 is SEHNR, CDR2 FQNEAQ (reference sequence). Trimming took off 4 bases at V and 0 bases at J, with 13 bases between the two ends. This CDR3 comprises 15 residues. CDR3 residues: CASSSYERSSYEQYF. In DNA form, the CDR3 reads TGTGCCAGCAGCTCCTACGAACGTTCCTCCTACGAGCAGTACTTC.

This clone was observed a handful of times. V usage is TRBV10-3 and J usage is TRBJ2-1; D call uncertain. CDR1 and CDR2 from the germline V gene are ENHRY and SYGVKD. The CDR3 sequence is 12 residues long. With 4 bases removed from V and 3 bases from J, the gap between germline ends came to 4 bases. The CDR3 DNA sequence: TGTGCCATCAGTGCCAGCTACAATGAGCAGTTCTTC. Translating gives CAISASYNEQFF.

In this sample, this clone turned up a few times. The gene calls are TRBV29-1 and TRBJ2-7, with D perhaps TRBD1 (6 bases). Trimming pared 6 bases from V and 1 base from J, leaving 13 bases between. Germline CDR1 and CDR2: SQVTM and ANQGSEA. This CDR3 spans 13 amino acids. The CDR3: CSVRDTGSYEQYF. The CDR3 nucleotides are TGCAGCGTCCGGGACACAGGTTCCTACGAGCAGTACTTC.

This clone has only a few counts. The chain has TRBV30 and TRBJ1-2; 8 bases match TRBD1. There are 15 residues in the CDR3. CDR1 is GTSNPN and CDR2 is SVGIG in the germline V gene (reference sequence). V lost 2 bases and J lost 2; bases outside the gene matches: 7. CDR3 sequence (DNA): TGTGCCTGGAGTCCACAGACAGGGGTAAACTATGGCTACACCTTC. Translation: CAWSPQTGVNYGYTF.